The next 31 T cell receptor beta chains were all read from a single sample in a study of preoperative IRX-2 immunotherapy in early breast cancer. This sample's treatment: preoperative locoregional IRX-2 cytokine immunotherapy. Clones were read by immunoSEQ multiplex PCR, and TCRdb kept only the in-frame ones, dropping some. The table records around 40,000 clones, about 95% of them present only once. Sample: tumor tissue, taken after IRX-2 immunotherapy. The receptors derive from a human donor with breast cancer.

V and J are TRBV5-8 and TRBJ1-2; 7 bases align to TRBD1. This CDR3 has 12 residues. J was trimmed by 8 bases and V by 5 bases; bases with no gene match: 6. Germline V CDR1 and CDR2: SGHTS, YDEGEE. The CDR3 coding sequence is TGTGCCAGCAGTCTAAGGGGGCGAGGCTACACCTTC. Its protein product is CASSLRGRGYTF.

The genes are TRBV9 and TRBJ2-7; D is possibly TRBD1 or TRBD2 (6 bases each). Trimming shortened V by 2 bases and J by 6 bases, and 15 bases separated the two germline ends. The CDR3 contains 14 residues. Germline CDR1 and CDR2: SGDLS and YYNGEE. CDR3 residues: CASSVGGQGGEQYF. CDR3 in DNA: TGTGCCAGCAGCGTGGGGGGACAAGGCGGCGAGCAGTACTTC.

CDR3 loop: CASSVRVADTQYF. CDR3 nucleotide sequence: TGTGCCAGCAGCGTCAGGGTGGCAGATACGCAGTATTTT. The chain combines TRBV25-1 with TRBJ2-3, with D tentatively TRBD1 (5 bases). CDR1 and CDR2 (germline): MGHDK, SYGVNS. This CDR3 has 13 amino acids. V was shortened by 6 bases and J by 4 bases, with 11 bases between the two germline ends.

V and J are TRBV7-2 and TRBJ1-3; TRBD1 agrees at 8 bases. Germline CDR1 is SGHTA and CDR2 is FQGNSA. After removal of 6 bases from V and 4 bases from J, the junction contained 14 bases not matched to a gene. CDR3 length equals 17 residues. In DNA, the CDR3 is TGTGCCAGCAGTCTCAGGGGGCCTCTCTCGGGGGGAAACACCATATATTTT. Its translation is CASSLRGPLSGGNTIYF.

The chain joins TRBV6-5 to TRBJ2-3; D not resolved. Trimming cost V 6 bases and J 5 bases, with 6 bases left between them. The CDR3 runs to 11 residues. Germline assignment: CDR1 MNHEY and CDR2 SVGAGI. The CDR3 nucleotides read TGTGCCAGCAGGATAGGAGATACGCAGTATTTT. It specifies CASRIGDTQYF.

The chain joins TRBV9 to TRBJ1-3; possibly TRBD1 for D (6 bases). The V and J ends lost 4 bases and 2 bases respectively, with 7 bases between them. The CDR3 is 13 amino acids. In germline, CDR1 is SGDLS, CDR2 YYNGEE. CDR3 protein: CASSPGAGNTIYF. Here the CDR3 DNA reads TGTGCCAGCAGCCCAGGGGCTGGAAACACCATATATTTT.

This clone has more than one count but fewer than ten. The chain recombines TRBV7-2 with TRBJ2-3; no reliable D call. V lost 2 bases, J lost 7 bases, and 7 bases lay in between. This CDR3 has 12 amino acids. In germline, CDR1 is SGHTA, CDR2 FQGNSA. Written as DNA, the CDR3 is TGTGCCAGCAGCTTATACAGATATACGCAGTATTTT. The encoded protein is CASSLYRYTQYF.

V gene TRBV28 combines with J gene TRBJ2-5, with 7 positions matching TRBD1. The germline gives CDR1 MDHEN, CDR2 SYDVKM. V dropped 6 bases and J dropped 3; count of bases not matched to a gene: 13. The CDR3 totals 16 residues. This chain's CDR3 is CASRPLSTGIKETQYF. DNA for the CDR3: TGTGCCAGCAGACCCCTTTCGACAGGGATTAAAGAGACCCAGTACTTC.

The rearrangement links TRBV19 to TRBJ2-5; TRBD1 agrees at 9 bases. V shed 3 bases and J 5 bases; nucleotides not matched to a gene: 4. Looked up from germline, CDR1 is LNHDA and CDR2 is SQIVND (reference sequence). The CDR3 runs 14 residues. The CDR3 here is CASSMGQGRETQYF. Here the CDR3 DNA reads TGTGCCAGTAGTATGGGACAGGGTAGGGAGACCCAGTACTTC. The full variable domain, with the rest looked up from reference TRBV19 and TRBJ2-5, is DGGITQSPKYLFRKEGQNVTLSCEQNLNHDAMYWYRQDPGQGLRLIYYSQIVNDFQKGDIAEGYSVSREKKESFPLTVTSAQKNPTAFYLCASSMGQGRETQYFGPGTRLLVL.

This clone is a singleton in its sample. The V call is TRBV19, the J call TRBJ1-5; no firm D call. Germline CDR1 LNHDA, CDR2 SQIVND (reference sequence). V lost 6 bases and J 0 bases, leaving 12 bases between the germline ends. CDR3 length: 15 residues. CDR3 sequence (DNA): TGTGCCAGTAGCGCAGGAGTAGATAGCAATCAGCCCCAGCATTTT. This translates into CASSAGVDSNQPQHF.

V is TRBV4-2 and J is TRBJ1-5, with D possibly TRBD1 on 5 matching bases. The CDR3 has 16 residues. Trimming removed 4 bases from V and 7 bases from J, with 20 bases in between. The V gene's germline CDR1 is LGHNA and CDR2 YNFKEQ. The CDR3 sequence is CASSPNTGGFGQPQHF. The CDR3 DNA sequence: TGTGCCAGCAGCCCGAATACAGGAGGGTTCGGGCAGCCCCAGCATTTT.

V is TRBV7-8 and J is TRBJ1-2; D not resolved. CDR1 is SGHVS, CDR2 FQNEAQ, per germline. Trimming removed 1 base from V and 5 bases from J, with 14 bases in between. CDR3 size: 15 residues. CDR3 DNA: TGTGCCAGCAGCTTAGGGTCGCGGGGTGATTATGGCTACACCTTC. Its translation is CASSLGSRGDYGYTF.

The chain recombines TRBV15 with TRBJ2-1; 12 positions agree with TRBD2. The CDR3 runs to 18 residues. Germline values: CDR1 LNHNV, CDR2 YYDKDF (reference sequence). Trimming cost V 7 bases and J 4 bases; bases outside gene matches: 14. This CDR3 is CATKTLAGGLLPYNEQFF. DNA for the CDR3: TGTGCCACCAAAACCCTAGCGGGAGGGCTTCTCCCATACAATGAGCAGTTCTTC.

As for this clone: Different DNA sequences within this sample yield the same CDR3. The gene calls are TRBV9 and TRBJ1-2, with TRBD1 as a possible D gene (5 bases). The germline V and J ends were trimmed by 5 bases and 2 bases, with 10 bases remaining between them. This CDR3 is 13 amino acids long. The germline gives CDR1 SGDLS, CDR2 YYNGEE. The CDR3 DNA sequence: TGTGCCAGCAGTCCCGACAGAAACTATGGCTACACCTTC. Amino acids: CASSPDRNYGYTF.

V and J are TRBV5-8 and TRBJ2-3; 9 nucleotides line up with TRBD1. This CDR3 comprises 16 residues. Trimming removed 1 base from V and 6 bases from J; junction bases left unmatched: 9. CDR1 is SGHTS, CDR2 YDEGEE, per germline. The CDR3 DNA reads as TGTGCCAGCAGCTTGCCCGGGACAGGGTTTCTGGATACGCAGTATTTT. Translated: CASSLPGTGFLDTQYF. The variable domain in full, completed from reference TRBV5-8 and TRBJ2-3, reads EAGVTQSPTHLIKTRGQQATLRCSPISGHTSVYWYQQALGLGLQFLLWYDEGEERNRGNFPPRFSGRQFPNYSSELNVNALELEDSALYLCASSLPGTGFLDTQYFGPGTRLTVL.

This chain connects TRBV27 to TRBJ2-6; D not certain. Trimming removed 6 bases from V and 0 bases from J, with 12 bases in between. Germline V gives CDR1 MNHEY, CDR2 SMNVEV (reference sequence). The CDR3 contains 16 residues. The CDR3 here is CASRPLAASGANVLTF. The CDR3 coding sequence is TGTGCCAGCAGACCCCTGGCCGCCTCTGGGGCCAACGTCCTGACTTTC.

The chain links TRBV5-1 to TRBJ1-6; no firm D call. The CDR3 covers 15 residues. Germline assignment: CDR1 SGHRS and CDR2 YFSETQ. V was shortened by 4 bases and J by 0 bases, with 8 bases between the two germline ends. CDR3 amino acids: CASSLGSSYNSPLHF. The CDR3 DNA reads TGCGCCAGCAGCCTAGGGAGCTCCTATAATTCACCCCTCCACTTT.

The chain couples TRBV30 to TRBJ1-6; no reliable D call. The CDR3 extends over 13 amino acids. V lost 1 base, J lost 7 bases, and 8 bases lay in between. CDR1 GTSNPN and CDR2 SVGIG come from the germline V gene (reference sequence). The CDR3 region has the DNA TGTGCCTGGAGTGGGCTGGACAATTCACCCCTCCACTTT. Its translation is CAWSGLDNSPLHF.

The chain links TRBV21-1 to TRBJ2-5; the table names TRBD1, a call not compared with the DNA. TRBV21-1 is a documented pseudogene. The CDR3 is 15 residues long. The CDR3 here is CASSKGTGGLETQYF. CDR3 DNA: TGTGCCAGCAGCAAGGGGACAGGGGGCTTGGAGACCCAGTACTTC.

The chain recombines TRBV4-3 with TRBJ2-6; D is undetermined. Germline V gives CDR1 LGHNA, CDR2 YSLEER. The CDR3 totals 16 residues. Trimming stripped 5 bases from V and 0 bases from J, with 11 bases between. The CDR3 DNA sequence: TGCGCCAGCAGCGGACGACTGTTCTCTGGGGCCAACGTCCTGACTTTC. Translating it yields CASSGRLFSGANVLTF.

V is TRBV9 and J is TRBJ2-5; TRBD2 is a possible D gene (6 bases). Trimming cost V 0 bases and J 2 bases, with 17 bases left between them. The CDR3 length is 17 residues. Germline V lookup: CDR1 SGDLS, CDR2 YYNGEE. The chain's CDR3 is CASSVGGSGGLQETQYF. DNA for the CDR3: TGTGCCAGCAGCGTAGGAGGTAGCGGCGGACTTCAAGAGACCCAGTACTTC.

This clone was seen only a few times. The CDR3 nucleotides read TGCGCCAGCAGCCCCCAGGACAGGGCAGGCGAAAAACTGTTTTTT. This sequence encodes CASSPQDRAGEKLFF. The rearrangement uses TRBV4-3 and TRBJ1-4, with 8 nucleotides matching TRBD1. V lost 4 bases to trimming and J lost 8 bases; unmatched junction nucleotides: 9. The CDR3 is made up of 15 amino acids. CDR1 and CDR2 from the germline V gene are LGHNA and YSLEER.

This CDR3 reads CASSQRGNYNEQFF. Written as DNA, the CDR3 is TGTGCCAGCAGCCAACGAGGAAATTACAATGAGCAGTTCTTC. The V call is TRBV7-2, the J call TRBJ2-1; D is unclear. The CDR3 contains 14 residues. The germline gives CDR1 SGHTA, CDR2 FQGNSA. With 5 bases removed from V and 4 bases from J, the gap between germline ends came to 12 bases.

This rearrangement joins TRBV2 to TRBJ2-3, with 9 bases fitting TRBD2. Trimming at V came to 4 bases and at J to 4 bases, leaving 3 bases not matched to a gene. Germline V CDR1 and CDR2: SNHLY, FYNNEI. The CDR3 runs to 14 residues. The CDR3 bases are TGTGCCAGCAGTGTCCTAGCGGGGTCAGATACGCAGTATTTT. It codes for CASSVLAGSDTQYF.

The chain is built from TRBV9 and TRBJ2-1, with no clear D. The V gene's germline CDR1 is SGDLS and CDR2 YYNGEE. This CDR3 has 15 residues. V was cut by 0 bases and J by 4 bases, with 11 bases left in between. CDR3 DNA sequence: TGTGCCAGCAGCGTAGGGGCAGCATCTTACAATGAGCAGTTCTTC. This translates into CASSVGAASYNEQFF. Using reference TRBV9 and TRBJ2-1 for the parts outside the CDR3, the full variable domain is DSGVTQTPKHLITATGQRVTLRCSPRSGDLSVYWYQQSLDQGLQFLIQYYNGEERAKGNILERFSAQQFPDLHSELNLSSLELGDSALYFCASSVGAASYNEQFFGPGTRLTVL.

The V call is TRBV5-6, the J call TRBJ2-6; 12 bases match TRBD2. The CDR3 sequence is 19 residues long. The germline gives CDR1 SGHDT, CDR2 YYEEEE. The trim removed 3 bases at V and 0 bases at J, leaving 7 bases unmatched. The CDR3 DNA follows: TGTGCCAGCAGCTGGGGACTAGCGGGCCCGACCTCTGGGGCCAACGTCCTGACTTTC. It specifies CASSWGLAGPTSGANVLTF.

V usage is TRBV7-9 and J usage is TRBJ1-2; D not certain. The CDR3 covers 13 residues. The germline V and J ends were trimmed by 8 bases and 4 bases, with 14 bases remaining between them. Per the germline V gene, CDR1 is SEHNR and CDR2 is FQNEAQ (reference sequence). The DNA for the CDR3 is TGTGCCAGCCCTCTTCGGGAAGGCTATGGCTACACCTTC. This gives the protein CASPLREGYGYTF.

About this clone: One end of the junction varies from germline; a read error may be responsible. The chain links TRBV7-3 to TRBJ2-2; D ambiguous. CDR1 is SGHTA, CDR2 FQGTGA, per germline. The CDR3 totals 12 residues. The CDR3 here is CVSSMYFGELFF. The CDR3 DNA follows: TGTGTCAGCAGCATGTACTTCGGGGAGCTGTTTTTT.

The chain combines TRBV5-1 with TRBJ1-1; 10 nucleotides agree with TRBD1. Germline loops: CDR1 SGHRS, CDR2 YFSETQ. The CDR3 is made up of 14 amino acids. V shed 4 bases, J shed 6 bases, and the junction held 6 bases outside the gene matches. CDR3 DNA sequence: TGCGCCAGCAGCCTGACAGGGGGCGACGCTGAAGCTTTCTTT. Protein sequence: CASSLTGGDAEAFF.

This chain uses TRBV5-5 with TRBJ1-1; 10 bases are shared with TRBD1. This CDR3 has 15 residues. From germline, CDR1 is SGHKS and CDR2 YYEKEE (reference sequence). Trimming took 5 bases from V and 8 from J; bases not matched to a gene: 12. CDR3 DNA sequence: TGTGCCAGCAGTCTGGACAGGGGGAGGGCGTGGGAAGCTTTCTTT. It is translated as CASSLDRGRAWEAFF.

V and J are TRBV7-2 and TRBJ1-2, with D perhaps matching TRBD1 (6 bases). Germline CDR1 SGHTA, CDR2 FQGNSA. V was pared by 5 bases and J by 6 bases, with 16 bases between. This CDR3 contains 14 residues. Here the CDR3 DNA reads TGTGCCAGCAGCGCCGAGGGGGGGAGGAATGGCTACACCTTC. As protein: CASSAEGGRNGYTF.